This TCR beta chain emerged from a study of CD8+CD57+ T cells in acquired aplastic anemia. Study details: The sorted CD4+ and CD8+ cells yielded an average about 3.3 ug of DNA. Healthy donors averaged about 9.8 million reads for CD4+ cells. Study results and limitations: Controls and patients did not differ significantly in CD8+ Simpson's diversity. The number of CD8+ CDR3 sequences shared by patients and controls was roughly 31.

Concerning this clonotype itself: Its antigen is not identified.

Genomic DNA, the template, was used for profiling of the TCR beta VDJ and CDR3. MiXCR, applied by TCRdb to the reads, yields one record per CDR3 protein. The top ten clones hold more than 15% of a sample with about 190,000 distinct CDR3 sequences, approximately 49% of them seen once. The CDR3 spans 11 residues. Trimming left V 1 base short and J 7 bases short, with 4 bases between. Germline CDR1 and CDR2: SNHLY and FYNNEI. Sequencing was performed on sorted CD4+, CD8+, or CD8+CD57+ T cells (not recorded which) from PBMCs. This chain links TRBV2 with TRBJ1-1; D ambiguous. The receptor comes from a human donor in good health, serving as a control. CDR3 DNA: TGTGCCAGCAGTGAAGGCGGTGAAGCTTTCTTT. Encoded protein: CASSEGGEAFF.